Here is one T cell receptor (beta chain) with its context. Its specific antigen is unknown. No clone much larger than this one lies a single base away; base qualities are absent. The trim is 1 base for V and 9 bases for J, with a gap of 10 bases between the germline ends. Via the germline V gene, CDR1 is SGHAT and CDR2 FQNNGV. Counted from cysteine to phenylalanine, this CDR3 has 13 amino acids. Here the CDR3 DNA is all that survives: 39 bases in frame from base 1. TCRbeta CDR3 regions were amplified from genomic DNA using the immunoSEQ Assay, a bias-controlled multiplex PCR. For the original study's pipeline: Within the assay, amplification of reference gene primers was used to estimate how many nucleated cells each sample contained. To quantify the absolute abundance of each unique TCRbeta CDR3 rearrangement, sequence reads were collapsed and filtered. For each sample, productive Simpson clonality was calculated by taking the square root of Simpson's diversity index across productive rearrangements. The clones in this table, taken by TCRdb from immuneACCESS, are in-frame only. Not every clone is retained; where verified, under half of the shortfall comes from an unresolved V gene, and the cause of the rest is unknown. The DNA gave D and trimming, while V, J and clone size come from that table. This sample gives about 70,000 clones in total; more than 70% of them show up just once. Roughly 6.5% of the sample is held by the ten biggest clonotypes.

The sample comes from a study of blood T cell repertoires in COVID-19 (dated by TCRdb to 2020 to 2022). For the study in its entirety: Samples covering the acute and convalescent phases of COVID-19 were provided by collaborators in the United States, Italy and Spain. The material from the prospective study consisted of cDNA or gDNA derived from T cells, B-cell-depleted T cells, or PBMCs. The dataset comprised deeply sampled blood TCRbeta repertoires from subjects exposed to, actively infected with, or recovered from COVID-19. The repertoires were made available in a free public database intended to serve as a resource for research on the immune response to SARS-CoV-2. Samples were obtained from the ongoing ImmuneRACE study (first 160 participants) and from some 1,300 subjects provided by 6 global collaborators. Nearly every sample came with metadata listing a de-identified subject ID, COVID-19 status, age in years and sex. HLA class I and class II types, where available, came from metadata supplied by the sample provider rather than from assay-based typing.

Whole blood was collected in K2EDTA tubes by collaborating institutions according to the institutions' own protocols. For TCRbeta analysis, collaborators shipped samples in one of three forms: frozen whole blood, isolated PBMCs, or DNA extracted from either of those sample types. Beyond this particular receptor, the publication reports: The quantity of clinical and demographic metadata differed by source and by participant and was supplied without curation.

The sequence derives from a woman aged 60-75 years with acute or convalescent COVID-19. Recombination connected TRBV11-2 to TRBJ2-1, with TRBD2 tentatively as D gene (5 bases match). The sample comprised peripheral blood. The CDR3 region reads CASSLVAGSEQFF. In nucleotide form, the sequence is TGTGCCAGCAGCTTAGTTGCGGGCAGTGAGCAGTTCTTC.